A single sample gave rise to the 23 T cell receptor beta chains below, sequenced in a study of shared clonotypes between healthy human individuals. As defined, naive CD8 cells were CD45RO-negative and positively selected for CCR7, with terminally differentiated effector memory CD45RA+ cells excluded. The protocol was immunoSEQ multiplex PCR, while the TCRdb copy is restricted to in-frame clones and leaves out a portion. The sample has roughly 2 million clones, roughly 95% seen once. Sequencing was performed on naive CD8+ T cells sorted from blood. The receptors come from a man aged 18-30 years in good health.

The chain couples TRBV5-1 to TRBJ2-1; D might be TRBD2 (6 bases). V was cut by 2 bases and J by 4 bases, with 10 bases left in between. This CDR3 has 14 amino acids. In germline, CDR1 is SGHRS, CDR2 YFSETQ. The CDR3 protein is CASSLSGYYNEQFF. The CDR3 DNA reads as TGCGCCAGCAGCTTAAGCGGGTATTACAATGAGCAGTTCTTC.

The chain employs TRBV4-2 and TRBJ2-7; D ambiguous. With 6 bases removed from V and 0 bases from J, the gap between germline ends came to 9 bases. This CDR3 spans 13 amino acids. CDR1 LGHNA and CDR2 YNFKEQ come from the germline V gene. The DNA of the CDR3 is TGTGCCAGCAGTATGACATTCTCCTACGAGCAGTACTTC. Protein sequence: CASSMTFSYEQYF.

V gene TRBV28 combines with J gene TRBJ2-1; D unresolved. Germline loops: CDR1 MDHEN, CDR2 SYDVKM. Trimming pared 6 bases from V and 7 bases from J, leaving 22 bases between. This CDR3 has 16 amino acids. CDR3 sequence reads: CASRPRNTPPENEQFF. The CDR3 DNA is TGTGCCAGCAGACCAAGAAATACCCCGCCGGAAAATGAGCAGTTCTTC.

This clone occurred once. The chain carries TRBV4-3 and TRBJ2-3, with D possibly matching TRBD2 (6 bases). The V gene's germline CDR1 is LGHNA and CDR2 YSLEER. Trimming left V 4 bases short and J 1 base short, with 12 bases between. This CDR3 has 15 residues. This chain's CDR3 is CASSPEGLGTDTQYF. Written as DNA, the CDR3 is TGCGCCAGCAGCCCGGAGGGCCTGGGCACAGATACGCAGTATTTT.

As concerns this clone: Within the sample, other DNA sequences also encode this same CDR3. This rearrangement joins TRBV6-5 to TRBJ2-7, with unresolved D. The V gene's germline CDR1 is MNHEY and CDR2 SVGAGI. The CDR3 has 11 residues. Trimming pared 5 bases from V and 5 bases from J, leaving 7 bases between. The CDR3 is CASSPGNEQYF. In DNA, the CDR3 is TGTGCCAGCAGTCCTGGGAACGAGCAGTACTTC.

This sequence joins TRBV10-2 and TRBJ2-1, with D uncertain. This CDR3 is built from 13 residues. Trimming removed 2 bases at V and 7 bases at J, with 9 bases between. Germline V gene data show CDR1 as WSHSY and CDR2 as SAAADI. CDR3 region: CASSEPVGNEQFF. DNA for the CDR3: TGCGCCAGCAGTGAGCCGGTAGGGAATGAGCAGTTCTTC.

This rearrangement joins TRBV27 to TRBJ2-3; no clear D. V dropped 1 base and J dropped 4 bases, with 15 bases sitting between them. In germline, CDR1 is MNHEY, CDR2 SMNVEV (reference sequence). This CDR3 comprises 16 residues. The DNA of the CDR3 is TGTGCCAGCAGTTTATATCAGTCCTCTCCGGCAGATACGCAGTATTTT. Translation: CASSLYQSSPADTQYF.

The chain is built from TRBV7-9 and TRBJ2-2; D is unclear. The CDR3 runs 15 residues. Germline loops: CDR1 SEHNR, CDR2 FQNEAQ (reference sequence). V was trimmed by 1 base and J by 2 bases, leaving 8 bases between them. CDR3 in amino acids: CASSLEQLNTGELFF. The CDR3 DNA reads as TGTGCCAGCAGCTTAGAGCAACTTAACACCGGGGAGCTGTTTTTT.

The CDR3 DNA follows: TGCAGCGTTGAAGGTCGGGACCTCAACACTGAAGCTTTCTTT. The encoded protein is CSVEGRDLNTEAFF. The chain links TRBV29-1 to TRBJ1-1, with D perhaps TRBD1 (5 bases). The germline V gene encodes CDR1 SQVTM and CDR2 ANQGSEA. V was trimmed by 1 base and J by 2 bases, leaving 11 bases between them. The CDR3 sequence is 14 residues long.

Only a few counts were recorded for this clone. The chain employs TRBV2 and TRBJ1-2; the D is unclear. Trimming removed 3 bases from V and 5 bases from J, with 10 bases in between. There are 13 residues in the CDR3. Germline V gene sequence: CDR1 SNHLY, CDR2 FYNNEI. CDR3 sequence: CASSDEQQYGYTF. The CDR3 DNA reads as TGTGCCAGCAGTGATGAACAGCAATATGGCTACACCTTC. Supplemented by reference TRBV2 and TRBJ1-2, the full variable domain reads EPEVTQTPSHQVTQMGQEVILRCVPISNHLYFYWYRQILGQKVEFLVSFYNNEISEKSEIFDDQFSVERPDGSNFTLKIRSTKLEDSAMYFCASSDEQQYGYTFGSGTRLTVV.

The rearrangement links TRBV4-1 to TRBJ2-3, with TRBD1 matching over 8 bases. The CDR3 has 16 amino acids. The J segment lost 2 bases and the V segment lost 0 bases, leaving 4 bases of the junction unmatched. The V gene's germline CDR1 is MGHRA and CDR2 YSYEKL. CDR3 in amino acids: CASSQDTGGHTDTQYF. The DNA of the CDR3 is TGCGCCAGCAGCCAAGATACAGGGGGGCACACAGATACGCAGTATTTT.

The chain has TRBV2 and TRBJ2-1; 8 bases are shared with TRBD2. Trimming removed 4 bases from V and 7 bases from J; junction bases left unmatched: 3. This CDR3 has 13 amino acids. Germline values: CDR1 SNHLY, CDR2 FYNNEI. In DNA form, the CDR3 reads TGTGCCAGCAGTGCGGGGGGGCGAAATGAGCAGTTCTTC. Amino acids: CASSAGGRNEQFF.

The J gene is TRBJ1-1, the V gene TRBV18; D is possibly TRBD1 (6 bases). The CDR3 covers 15 residues. The germline V gene encodes CDR1 KGHSH and CDR2 LQKENI. V lost 0 bases, J lost 1 base, and 9 bases lay in between. CDR3 DNA: TGTGCCAGCTCACCACCAGGGGGACCGAACACTGAAGCTTTCTTT. Translated: CASSPPGGPNTEAFF.

CDR3 in amino acids: CASSVRTDYEQYF. CDR3 in DNA: TGTGCCAGCAGCGTGAGGACAGATTACGAGCAGTACTTC. V and J are TRBV9 and TRBJ2-7, with D maybe TRBD1 (6 bases). Per the germline V gene, CDR1 is SGDLS and CDR2 is YYNGEE. Trimming removed 2 bases from V and 4 bases from J, with 10 bases in between. This CDR3 spans 13 amino acids.

The chain couples TRBV4-1 to TRBJ1-1; D uncertain. The CDR3 is 12 amino acids. Trimming took off 1 base at V and 7 bases at J, with 7 bases between the two ends. Germline CDR1 MGHRA, CDR2 YSYEKL. The CDR3 sequence: CASSQVAGEAFF. For the CDR3, the DNA is TGCGCCAGCAGCCAAGTGGCGGGTGAAGCTTTCTTT.

The chain joins TRBV7-9 to TRBJ2-7; 8 bases align to TRBD2. Germline values: CDR1 SEHNR, CDR2 FQNEAQ (reference sequence). V lost 5 bases and J lost 4; bases outside the gene matches: 10. The CDR3 is 15 residues long. The CDR3 spells CASSRGPGGAYEQYF. In DNA form, the CDR3 reads TGTGCCAGCAGCCGTGGACCCGGGGGGGCATACGAGCAGTACTTC.

J is TRBJ2-1 and V is TRBV2, with D uncertain. The CDR3 sequence is 16 residues long. In germline, CDR1 is SNHLY, CDR2 FYNNEI. V gave up 3 bases and J gave up 6 bases, with 18 bases separating them. The CDR3 nucleotides are TGTGCCAGCAGTGAGGGTATTTCATCCCCAATCAATGAGCAGTTCTTC. Its protein is CASSEGISSPINEQFF.

On this clone itself: A read error may account for a junction end that differs from germline. The chain joins TRBV5-1 to TRBJ2-2; perhaps TRBD2 as D (6 bases). The CDR3 extends over 17 amino acids. Germline lookup yields CDR1 SGHRS and CDR2 YFSETQ. In nucleotides, the CDR3 is TGCGCCAGCATCGGGCAGGCGGGAATAGCGAACACCGGGGAGCGGTTTTTT. Translating gives CASIGQAGIANTGERFF.

The genes are TRBV2 and TRBJ1-2; D gene unclear. This CDR3 spans 11 amino acids. V shed 11 bases and J shed 3 bases, with 10 bases lying between them. Germline V gives CDR1 SNHLY, CDR2 FYNNEI. CDR3 sequence reads: CADGGDYGYTF. DNA of the CDR3: TGTGCCGACGGAGGCGACTATGGCTACACCTTC.

The V gene is TRBV28, the J gene TRBJ2-7; D is perhaps TRBD2 (5 bases). The CDR3 totals 10 residues. CDR1 is MDHEN, CDR2 SYDVKM, per germline. The CDR3 nucleotides are TGTTCAGTCGGACTCTACGAGCAGTACTTC. This gives the protein CSVGLYEQYF.

V is TRBV5-4 and J is TRBJ2-1; D uncertain. This CDR3 spans 15 amino acids. In germline, CDR1 is SGHNT, CDR2 YYREEE (reference sequence). V lost 0 bases and J 5 bases, leaving 12 bases between the germline ends. CDR3 amino acids: CASSLDLVANNEQFF. DNA for the CDR3: TGTGCCAGCAGCTTGGACCTAGTGGCCAACAATGAGCAGTTCTTC.

In this sample, this clone turned up once. Written as DNA, the CDR3 is TGTGCCAGTAGTCCCGGGACAGGGGGGCCCGGGTATGGCTACACCTTC. Its translation is CASSPGTGGPGYGYTF. The chain employs TRBV19 and TRBJ1-2, with TRBD1 matching 11 bases. The CDR3 is 16 amino acids. The trim removed 5 bases at V and 5 bases at J, leaving 10 bases unmatched. Germline V CDR1 and CDR2: LNHDA, SQIVND (reference sequence).

This chain uses TRBV27 with TRBJ2-5; D is uncertain. Looked up from germline, CDR1 is MNHEY and CDR2 is SMNVEV (reference sequence). CDR3 length: 16 residues. Between the trimmed V and J ends, which lost 0 bases and 5 bases, there was a span of 16 bases. CDR3 region: CASSLSLPRLEETQYF. As DNA, the CDR3 is TGTGCCAGCAGTTTATCGCTACCTCGGCTCGAGGAGACCCAGTACTTC.